This T cell receptor beta chain was captured by sequencing in a study of cytomegalovirus exposure and HLA in healthy donors. An approximately 120-subject validation cohort, separate from the roughly 700-subject first cohort, supplied the donors. Remarks on this clone: Its matching antigen is unknown.

Overall study results and limits: The study designated about 180 TCR beta chains cytomegalovirus-associated. The dataset shows that most TCR sequences were rare, while some public TCRs occurred in many donors.

Assay used: immunoSEQ multiplex PCR; TCRdb lists only in-frame clones, some missing. The repertoire includes more than 250,000 clones, about nine tenths of them detected once, and 0.84% sits in the top ten. The V gene lost 0 bases and the J gene lost 2 bases, with 5 bases spanning the gap. CDR1 is MDHEN and CDR2 is SYDVKM in the germline V gene. This CDR3 spans 15 amino acids. J is TRBJ2-6 and V is TRBV28, with D unresolved. The sequenced sample was PBMCs. This receptor was obtained from a woman aged 18-29 years in good health and CMV-seronegative. The CDR3 bases are TGTGCCAGCAGTTTATGGGCTGCTGGGGCCAACGTCCTGACTTTC. This codes for CASSLWAAGANVLTF.